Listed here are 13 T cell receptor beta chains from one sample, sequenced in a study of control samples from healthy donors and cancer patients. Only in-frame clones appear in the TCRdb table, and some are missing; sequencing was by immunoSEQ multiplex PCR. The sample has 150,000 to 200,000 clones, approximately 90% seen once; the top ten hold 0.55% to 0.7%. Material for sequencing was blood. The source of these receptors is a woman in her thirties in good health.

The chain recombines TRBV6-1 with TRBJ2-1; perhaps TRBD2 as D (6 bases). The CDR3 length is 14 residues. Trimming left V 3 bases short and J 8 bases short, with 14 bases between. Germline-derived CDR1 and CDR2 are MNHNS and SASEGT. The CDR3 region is CASSDRRDSHEQFF. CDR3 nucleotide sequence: TGTGCCAGCAGTGATCGGAGGGATTCCCATGAGCAGTTCTTC.

The CDR3 protein is CARRHLNTEAFF. CDR3 sequence (DNA): TGTGCCAGGCGACACCTGAACACTGAAGCTTTCTTT. The rearrangement uses TRBV2 and TRBJ1-1, with no clear D. Trimming removed 9 bases at V and 0 bases at J, with 8 bases between. The CDR3 sequence is 12 residues long. Germline CDR1 SNHLY, CDR2 FYNNEI. The full variable domain, completed using reference TRBV2 and TRBJ1-1, is EPEVTQTPSHQVTQMGQEVILRCVPISNHLYFYWYRQILGQKVEFLVSFYNNEISEKSEIFDDQFSVERPDGSNFTLKIRSTKLEDSAMYFCARRHLNTEAFFGQGTRLTVV.

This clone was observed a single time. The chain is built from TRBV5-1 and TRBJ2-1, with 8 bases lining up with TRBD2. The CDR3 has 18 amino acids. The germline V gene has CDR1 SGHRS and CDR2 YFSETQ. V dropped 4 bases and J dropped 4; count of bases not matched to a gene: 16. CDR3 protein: CASSTKLLAAARYNEQFF. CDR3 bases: TGCGCCAGCAGCACGAAACTACTAGCGGCCGCCCGATACAATGAGCAGTTCTTC.

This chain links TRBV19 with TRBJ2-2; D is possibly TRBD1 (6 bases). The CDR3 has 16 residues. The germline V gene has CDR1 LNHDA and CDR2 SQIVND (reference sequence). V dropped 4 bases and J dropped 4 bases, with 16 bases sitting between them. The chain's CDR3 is CASSTSGTMGTGELFF. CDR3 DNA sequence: TGTGCCAGTAGTACATCCGGGACAATGGGCACCGGGGAGCTGTTTTTT.

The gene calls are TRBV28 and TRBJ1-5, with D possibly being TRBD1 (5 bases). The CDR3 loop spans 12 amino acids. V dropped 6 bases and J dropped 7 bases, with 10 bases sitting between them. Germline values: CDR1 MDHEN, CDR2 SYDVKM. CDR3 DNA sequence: TGTGCCAGCAGGCCCCGGGACCAGCCCCAGCATTTT. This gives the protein CASRPRDQPQHF.

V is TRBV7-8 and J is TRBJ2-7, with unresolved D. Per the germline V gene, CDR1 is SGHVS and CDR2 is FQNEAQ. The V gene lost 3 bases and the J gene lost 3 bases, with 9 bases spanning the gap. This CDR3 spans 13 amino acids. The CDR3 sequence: CASSFHQNYEQYF. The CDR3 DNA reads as TGTGCCAGCAGCTTTCATCAGAACTACGAGCAGTACTTC.

In DNA, the CDR3 is TGTGCCAGCAGCCAAGGACGGGGCTTGGGTGGCTACACCTTC. Translation gives CASSQGRGLGGYTF. The rearrangement uses TRBV3-1 (or the pseudogene TRBV3-2) and TRBJ1-2; D might be TRBD1 (5 bases). Germline V gene data show CDR1 as LGHDT and CDR2 as YNNKEL (reference sequence). This CDR3 comprises 14 residues. The germline V and J ends were trimmed by 1 base and 7 bases, with 13 bases remaining between them.

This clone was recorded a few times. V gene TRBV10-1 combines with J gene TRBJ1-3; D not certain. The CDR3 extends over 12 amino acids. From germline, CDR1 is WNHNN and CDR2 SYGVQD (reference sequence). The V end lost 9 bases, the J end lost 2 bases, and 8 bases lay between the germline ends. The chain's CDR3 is CARPRAGNTIYF. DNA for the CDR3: TGCGCCAGGCCGAGGGCTGGAAACACCATATATTTT.

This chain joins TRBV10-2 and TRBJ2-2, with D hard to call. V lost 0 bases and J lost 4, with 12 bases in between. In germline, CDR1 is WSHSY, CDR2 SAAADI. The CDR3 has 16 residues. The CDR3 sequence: CASSESKDPLTGELFF. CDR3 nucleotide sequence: TGCGCCAGCAGTGAGTCGAAGGACCCCCTCACCGGGGAGCTGTTTTTT.

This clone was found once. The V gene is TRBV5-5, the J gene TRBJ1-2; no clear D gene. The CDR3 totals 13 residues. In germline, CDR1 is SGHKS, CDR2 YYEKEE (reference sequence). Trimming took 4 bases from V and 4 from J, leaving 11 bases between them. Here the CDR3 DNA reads TGTGCCAGCAGCGCCGACGGGTTCTATGGCTACACCTTC. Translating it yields CASSADGFYGYTF.

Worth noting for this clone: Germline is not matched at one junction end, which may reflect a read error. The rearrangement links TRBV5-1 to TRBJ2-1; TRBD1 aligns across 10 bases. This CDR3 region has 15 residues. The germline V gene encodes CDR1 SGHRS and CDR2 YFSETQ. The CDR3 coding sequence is TGCGCCAGCAACTTGGCGGGACAGGGGACCGATGAGCAGTTCTTC. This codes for CASNLAGQGTDEQFF.

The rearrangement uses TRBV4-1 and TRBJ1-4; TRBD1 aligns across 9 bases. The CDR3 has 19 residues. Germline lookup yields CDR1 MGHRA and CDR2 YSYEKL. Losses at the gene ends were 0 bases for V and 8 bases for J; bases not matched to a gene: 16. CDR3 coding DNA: TGCGCCAGCAGCCAAGATCTTCCCTTGAACAGGGGGCGCCAGGAAAAACTGTTTTTT. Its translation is CASSQDLPLNRGRQEKLFF.

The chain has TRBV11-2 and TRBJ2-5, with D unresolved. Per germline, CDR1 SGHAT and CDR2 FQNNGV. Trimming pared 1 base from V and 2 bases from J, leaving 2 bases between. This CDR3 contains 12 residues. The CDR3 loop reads CASSLVQETQYF. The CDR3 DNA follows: TGTGCCAGCAGCTTAGTGCAAGAGACCCAGTACTTC.